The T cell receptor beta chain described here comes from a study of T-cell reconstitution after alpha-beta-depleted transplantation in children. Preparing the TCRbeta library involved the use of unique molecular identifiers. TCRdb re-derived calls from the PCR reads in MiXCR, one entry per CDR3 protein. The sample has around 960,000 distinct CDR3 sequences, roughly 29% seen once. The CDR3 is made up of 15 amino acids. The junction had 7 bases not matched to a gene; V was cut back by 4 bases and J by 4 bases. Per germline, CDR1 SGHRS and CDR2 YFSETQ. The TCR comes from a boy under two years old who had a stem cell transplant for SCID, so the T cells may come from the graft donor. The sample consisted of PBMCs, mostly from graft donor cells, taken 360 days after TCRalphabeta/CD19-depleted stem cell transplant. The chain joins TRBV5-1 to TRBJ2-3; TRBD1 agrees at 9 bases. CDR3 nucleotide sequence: TGCGCCAGCAGCCGGGACAGGGCCCCCGCAGATACGCAGTATTTT. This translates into CASSRDRAPADTQYF.